This T cell receptor (beta chain) originates from a study of blood T cell repertoires in COVID-19. Two negative PCRs, clearance, or symptom resolution were required of recovered Cohort 3 donors. Here immunoSEQ multiplex PCR was the method, and the copy in TCRdb shows in-frame clones only, minus some. This table holds a few hundred thousand clones, roughly 84% found once. The CDR3 is 15 amino acids. V gave up 6 bases and J gave up 8 bases; unmatched junction bases: 8. Germline assignment: CDR1 SNHLY and CDR2 FYNNEI. This chain joins TRBV2 and TRBJ1-6, with 9 bases that match TRBD1. The sequenced sample was PBMCs or T cells enriched from blood (not recorded which). The clonotype comes from a man in his forties or fifties who had recovered from COVID-19. As DNA, the CDR3 is TGTGCCAGCAGGTTGGACAGGGGTACCCATTCACCCCTCCACTTT. Amino acids: CASRLDRGTHSPLHF.